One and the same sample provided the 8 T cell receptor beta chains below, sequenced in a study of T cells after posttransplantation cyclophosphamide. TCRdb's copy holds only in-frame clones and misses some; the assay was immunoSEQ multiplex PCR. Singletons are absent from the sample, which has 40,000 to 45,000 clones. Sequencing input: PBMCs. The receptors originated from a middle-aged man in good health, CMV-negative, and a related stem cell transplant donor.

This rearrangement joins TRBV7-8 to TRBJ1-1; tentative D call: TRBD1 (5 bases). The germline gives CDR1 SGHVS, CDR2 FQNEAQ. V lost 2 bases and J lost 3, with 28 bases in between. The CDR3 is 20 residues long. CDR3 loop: CASSLIEGWRGEGRDTEAFF. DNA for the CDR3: TGTGCCAGCAGCTTAATTGAGGGATGGCGGGGGGAGGGGAGAGACACTGAAGCTTTCTTT.

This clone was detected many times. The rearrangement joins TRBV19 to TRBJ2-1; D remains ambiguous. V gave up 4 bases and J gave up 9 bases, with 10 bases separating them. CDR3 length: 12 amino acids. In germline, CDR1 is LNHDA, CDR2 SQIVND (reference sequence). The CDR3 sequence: CASSNFGSEQFF. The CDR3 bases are TGTGCCAGTAGTAACTTCGGTAGTGAGCAGTTCTTC.

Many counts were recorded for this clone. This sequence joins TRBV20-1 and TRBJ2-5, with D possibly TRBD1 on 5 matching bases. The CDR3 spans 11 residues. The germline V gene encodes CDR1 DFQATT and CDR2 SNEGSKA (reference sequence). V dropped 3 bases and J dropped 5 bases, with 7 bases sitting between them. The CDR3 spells CSARTAETQYF. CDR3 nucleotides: TGCAGTGCTAGGACAGCGGAGACCCAGTACTTC.

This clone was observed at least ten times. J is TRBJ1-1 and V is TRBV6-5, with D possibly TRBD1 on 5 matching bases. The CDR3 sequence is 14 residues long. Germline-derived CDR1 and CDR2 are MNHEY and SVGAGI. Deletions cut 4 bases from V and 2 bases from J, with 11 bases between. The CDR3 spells CASSLIGDNTEAFF. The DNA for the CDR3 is TGTGCCAGCAGTTTAATAGGGGATAACACTGAAGCTTTCTTT.

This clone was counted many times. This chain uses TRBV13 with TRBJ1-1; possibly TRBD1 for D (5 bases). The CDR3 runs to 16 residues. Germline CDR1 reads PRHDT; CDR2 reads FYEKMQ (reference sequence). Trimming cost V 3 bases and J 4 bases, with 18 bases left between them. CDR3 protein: CASSFYGVTGLTEAFF. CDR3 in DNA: TGTGCCAGCAGCTTTTACGGAGTTACGGGACTCACTGAAGCTTTCTTT. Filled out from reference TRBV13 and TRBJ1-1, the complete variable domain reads AAGVIQSPRHLIKEKRETATLKCYPIPRHDTVYWYQQGPGQDPQFLISFYEKMQSDKGSIPDRFSAQQFSDYHSELNMSSLELGDSALYFCASSFYGVTGLTEAFFGQGTRLTVV.

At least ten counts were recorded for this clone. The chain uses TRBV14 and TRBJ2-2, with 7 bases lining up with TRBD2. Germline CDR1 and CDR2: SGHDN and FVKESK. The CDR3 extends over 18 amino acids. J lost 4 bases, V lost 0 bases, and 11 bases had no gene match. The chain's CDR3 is CASSQDYASGAITGELFF. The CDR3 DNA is TGTGCCAGCAGCCAAGATTACGCTAGCGGAGCAATCACCGGGGAGCTGTTTTTT.

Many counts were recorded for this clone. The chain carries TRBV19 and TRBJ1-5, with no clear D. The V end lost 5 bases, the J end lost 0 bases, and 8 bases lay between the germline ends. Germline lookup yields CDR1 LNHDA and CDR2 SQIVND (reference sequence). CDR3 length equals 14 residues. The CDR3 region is CASSRGNSNQPQHF. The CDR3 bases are TGTGCCAGTAGTCGGGGTAATAGCAATCAGCCCCAGCATTTT.

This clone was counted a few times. The CDR3 coding sequence is TGTGCCAGCAGCGGGACTAGCGGGGGGGCTCGACCTGAGCAGTTCTTC. Its protein product is CASSGTSGGARPEQFF. The rearrangement uses TRBV9 and TRBJ2-1, with 15 bases lining up with TRBD2. Germline CDR1 reads SGDLS; CDR2 reads YYNGEE. Losses at the gene ends were 3 bases for V and 9 bases for J; bases not matched to a gene: 7. This CDR3 region has 16 residues.